Following are 21 T cell receptor beta chains from one sample sequenced in a study of CD8 T cells in ankylosing spondylitis. In TCRdb, the 5' RACE reads were re-called with MiXCR into one record per CDR3 protein. The table lists some 220,000 distinct CDR3 sequences, less than 9.5% of them singletons. The sequenced sample consisted of blood, either unsorted or a sorted T cell fraction (not recorded which). The receptors here all came from a female donor with ankylosing spondylitis or in good health (not recorded which).

About this clonotype: This may be a read error: a much more frequent sequence differs by one nucleotide. CDR3 in amino acids: CASSPTRLARLTDTRYF. As DNA, the CDR3 is TGTGCCAGCAGTCCCACGCGACTAGCGCGCCTCACAGATACGCGGTATTTT. This chain links TRBV3-1 with TRBJ2-3, with 8 bases matching TRBD2. The CDR3 has 17 amino acids. Germline CDR1 and CDR2: LGHDT and YNNKEL (reference sequence).

The gene calls are TRBV11-2 and TRBJ2-1, with TRBD1 matching over 10 bases. Germline assignment: CDR1 SGHAT and CDR2 FQNNGV. The V segment lost 0 bases and the J segment 3 bases; nucleotides outside the gene matches: 2. The CDR3 totals 16 residues. The CDR3 reads CASSLDWTGGYNEQFF. For the CDR3, the DNA is TGTGCCAGCAGCTTAGATTGGACAGGGGGCTACAATGAGCAGTTCTTC.

This clonotype was detected many times. The chain recombines TRBV27 with TRBJ2-7; either TRBD1 or TRBD2 may supply D (6 bases each). From germline, CDR1 is MNHEY and CDR2 SMNVEV (reference sequence). With 1 base removed from V and 1 base from J, the gap between germline ends came to 14 bases. CDR3 length equals 16 residues. The CDR3 nucleotides are TGTGCCAGCAGTTTATTCGGGGGCGAAGAGTCCTACGAGCAGTACTTC. Protein sequence: CASSLFGGEESYEQYF.

This clonotype came up many times. CDR3 coding DNA: TGCAGTGCTGGGGAGCGGGAGGGCCACACAGATACGCAGTATTTT. Protein product: CSAGEREGHTDTQYF. The rearrangement uses TRBV20-1 and TRBJ2-3; 10 bases match TRBD2. Germline trimming cut 5 bases from V and 2 bases from J; bases unmatched to any gene: 7. Germline V gives CDR1 DFQATT, CDR2 SNEGSKA (reference sequence). The CDR3 has 15 residues.

This clonotype was observed many times. V and J are TRBV20-1 and TRBJ2-1; 8 bases match TRBD1. CDR3 size: 16 residues. Germline V gene data show CDR1 as DFQATT and CDR2 as SNEGSKA (reference sequence). J lost 6 bases, V lost 0 bases, and 10 bases had no gene match. CDR3 coding DNA: TGCAGTGCTAGAGATCGGACAGGGTCTAGGATCAATGAGCAGTTCTTC. Its translation: CSARDRTGSRINEQFF.

The sample holds many counts of this clonotype. The V gene is TRBV21-1, the J gene TRBJ1-1. TRBV21-1 is a known pseudogene. This CDR3 is 11 amino acids long. CDR3 DNA sequence: TGTGCCAGCTATTTTTTCATGGACGACTTCTTT. Protein product: CASYFFMDDFF.

This clonotype was detected ten times or more. J is TRBJ2-7 and V is TRBV12-3 or TRBV12-4, with 9 bases identical to TRBD2. The CDR3 contains 14 residues. Trimming removed 4 bases from V and 2 bases from J; junction bases left unmatched: 3. The CDR3 DNA is TGTGCCAGCAGTTCACTAGCGGGCCCCTACGAGCAGTACTTC. The encoded protein is CASSSLAGPYEQYF.

This clonotype was counted many times. The V and J genes are TRBV29-1 and TRBJ2-1; no reliable D call. Trimming left V 0 bases short and J 4 bases short, with 4 bases between. The CDR3 contains 12 residues. Germline V lookup: CDR1 SQVTM, CDR2 ANQGSEA. CDR3 protein: CSVEDRYNEQFF. In DNA form, the CDR3 reads TGCAGCGTTGAAGATCGTTACAATGAGCAGTTCTTC.

This clonotype was recorded at least ten times. The chain recombines TRBV6-2 or TRBV6-3 with TRBJ1-1; no definite D call. From germline, CDR1 is MNHEY and CDR2 SVGEGT. V was trimmed by 7 bases and J by 2 bases, leaving 17 bases between them. The CDR3 has 15 amino acids. The CDR3, as DNA: TGTGCCAGCATCTCTAGCCCCGATTTAAACACTGAAGCTTTCTTT. Its protein product is CASISSPDLNTEAFF.

This clonotype was seen at least ten times. Here the CDR3 DNA reads TGTAAACGGGCCACGGGGGAGACCCAGTACTTC. Amino acids: CKRATGETQYF. This rearrangement joins TRBV19 to TRBJ2-5, with D tentatively TRBD2 (5 bases). CDR1 and CDR2 (germline): LNHDA, SQIVND (reference sequence). CDR3 length: 11 residues.

This clonotype came up many times. The chain employs TRBV7-2 and TRBJ2-2, with 10 bases fitting TRBD2. With V trimmed by 4 bases and J by 4 bases, 6 bases remained unmatched. CDR1 and CDR2 from the germline V gene are SGHTA and FQGNSA. This CDR3 is built from 16 residues. The CDR3 spells CASSSRSGGGTGELFF. CDR3 bases: TGTGCCAGCAGCTCCCGAAGCGGGGGGGGCACCGGGGAGCTGTTTTTT.

The rearrangement joins TRBV6-5 to TRBJ1-5, with D possibly matching TRBD1 (5 bases). The CDR3 covers 15 residues. The V end was cut by 2 bases, the J end by 1 base, with 9 bases between. Per the germline V gene, CDR1 is MNHEY and CDR2 is SVGAGI. This CDR3 is CASSYRGSSNQPQHF. The CDR3 nucleotides are TGTGCCAGCAGTTACAGGGGATCGAGCAATCAGCCCCAGCATTTT.

This clonotype was counted at least ten times. V usage is TRBV28 and J usage is TRBJ2-1; maybe TRBD2 (6 bases). Per the germline V gene, CDR1 is MDHEN and CDR2 is SYDVKM. The CDR3 covers 14 residues. V was cut by 7 bases and J by 4 bases, with 14 bases left in between. This CDR3 reads CASTGQGGYNEQFF. The DNA of the CDR3 is TGTGCCAGCACCGGCCAGGGAGGTTACAATGAGCAGTTCTTC.

This clonotype was picked up many times. The chain is built from TRBV14 and TRBJ2-1, with 11 positions matching TRBD2. Trimming took 1 base from V and 0 from J; bases not matched to a gene: 14. Germline loops: CDR1 SGHDN, CDR2 FVKESK. The CDR3 consists of 21 residues. The CDR3 DNA sequence: TGTGCCAGCAGCCAAGGACTAGCGGGAACTGGAATGGGAGGCTCCTACAATGAGCAGTTCTTC. Its translation is CASSQGLAGTGMGGSYNEQFF.

In its sample, this clonotype was seen many times. This sequence joins TRBV5-4 and TRBJ2-3; D unclear. V lost 4 bases and J lost 2, with 8 bases in between. This CDR3 has 13 amino acids. Germline values: CDR1 SGHNT, CDR2 YYREEE (reference sequence). The CDR3 nucleotides are TGTGCCAGCAGCCCCGGAGACACAGATACGCAGTATTTT. It yields the protein CASSPGDTDTQYF. Supplemented by reference TRBV5-4 and TRBJ2-3, the full variable domain reads ETGVTQSPTHLIKTRGQQVTLRCSSQSGHNTVSWYQQALGQGPQFIFQYYREEENGRGNFPPRFSGLQFPNYSSELNVNALELDDSALYLCASSPGDTDTQYFGPGTRLTVL.

In its sample, this clonotype was seen many times. The chain recombines TRBV13 with TRBJ2-1, with D perhaps matching TRBD2 (6 bases). CDR3 length: 17 amino acids. Germline CDR1 PRHDT, CDR2 FYEKMQ (reference sequence). V was clipped by 5 bases and J by 6 bases, with 23 bases between them. In DNA, the CDR3 is TGTGCCAGCAGCCCACTCGGAGGTGGGAGGATCCCCAATGAGCAGTTCTTC. Translated, it gives CASSPLGGGRIPNEQFF.

This clonotype was seen at least ten times. The genes are TRBV25-1 and TRBJ2-7; tentative D call: TRBD2 (6 bases). Germline CDR1 is MGHDK and CDR2 is SYGVNS. The CDR3 totals 13 residues. V shed 2 bases and J shed 7 bases, with 12 bases lying between them. The DNA for the CDR3 is TGTGCCAGCAGTGAACGGGTTGCGGGGGAGCAGTACTTC. Translating gives CASSERVAGEQYF.

This clonotype was seen a handful of times. The chain carries TRBV20-1 and TRBJ2-1; 12 bases align to TRBD2. V lost 2 bases to trimming and J lost 5 bases; unmatched junction nucleotides: 13. From germline, CDR1 is DFQATT and CDR2 SNEGSKA (reference sequence). CDR3 length: 18 amino acids. The CDR3 bases are TGCAGTGCTAGACCTCAGACTAGCGGGAGCACCTTTCACAATGAGCAGTTCTTC. The encoded protein is CSARPQTSGSTFHNEQFF.

In its sample, this clonotype was seen many times. The CDR3 nucleotides are TGCGCCAGCAGCGTGGGTCAGACGAACACTGAAGCTTTCTTT. Protein sequence: CASSVGQTNTEAFF. The rearrangement uses TRBV5-1 and TRBJ1-1; D is unclear. This CDR3 has 14 residues. Germline CDR1 SGHRS, CDR2 YFSETQ. The germline V and J ends were trimmed by 4 bases and 1 base, with 11 bases remaining between them.

This clonotype was recorded many times. This chain joins TRBV6-2 or TRBV6-3 and TRBJ2-7; D is undetermined. V lost 0 bases to trimming and J lost 2 bases, with 8 bases between them. This CDR3 contains 14 residues. CDR1 and CDR2 from the germline V gene are MNHEY and SVGEGT. For the CDR3, the DNA is TGTGCCAGCAGTTACTCCGGGTGGACCTACGAGCAGTACTTC. Protein product: CASSYSGWTYEQYF.

A few counts support this clonotype. The chain has TRBV7-9 and TRBJ2-1; 10 positions match TRBD2. CDR1 SEHNR and CDR2 FQNEAQ come from the germline V gene (reference sequence). The V and J ends lost 2 bases and 7 bases, in that order; junction bases with no gene match: 5. CDR3 length equals 15 residues. The CDR3 DNA is TGTGCCAGCAGCTTACCTCTAGCGGGAGCTAATGAGCAGTTCTTC. This codes for CASSLPLAGANEQFF.